The 14 T cell receptor beta chains reported below all come from one sample, sequenced in a study of CD8 T cells in Susac syndrome. With random hexamers, reverse transcription was performed on roughly 0.45 to 1 ug of RNA. In TCRdb, the immunoSEQ multiplex PCR reads were re-called with MiXCR into one record per CDR3 protein. The table records about 210,000 distinct CDR3 sequences, around 95% of them present only once. Material: CD4+ T cells from PBMCs. These receptors were taken from a human donor with multiple sclerosis.

The chain carries TRBV5-6 and TRBJ2-7, with D perhaps TRBD1 (6 bases). CDR1 and CDR2 from the germline V gene are SGHDT and YYEEEE. Trimming shortened V by 0 bases and J by 5 bases, and 15 bases separated the two germline ends. The CDR3 spans 15 residues. The CDR3 DNA reads as TGTGCCAGCAGCTTGGCCCCGACAGGTACCCACGAGCAGTACTTC. This codes for CASSLAPTGTHEQYF.

The chain carries TRBV29-1 and TRBJ2-2, with TRBD1 identical over 7 bases. The CDR3 has 14 amino acids. Germline V CDR1 and CDR2: SQVTM, ANQGSEA. J was trimmed by 2 bases and V by 5 bases; bases with no gene match: 5. CDR3 amino acids: CSVTGDQNTGELFF. DNA of the CDR3: TGCAGCGTTACAGGGGATCAAAACACCGGGGAGCTGTTTTTT.

The chain has TRBV20-1 and TRBJ2-3; D may be TRBD2 (6 bases). In germline, CDR1 is DFQATT, CDR2 SNEGSKA (reference sequence). V gave up 3 bases and J gave up 4 bases, with 11 bases separating them. The CDR3 is made up of 13 amino acids. The CDR3 region has the DNA TGCAGTGCTAGCGGGGGAAGGGCAGATACGCAGTATTTT. This translates into CSASGGRADTQYF.

The chain joins TRBV11-2 to TRBJ2-1, with TRBD2 matching 14 bases. Germline CDR1 is SGHAT and CDR2 is FQNNGV. The CDR3 loop spans 13 amino acids. The junction had 3 bases not matched to a gene; V was cut back by 8 bases and J by 9 bases. The CDR3: CASRLAGGTEQFF. The CDR3 region has the DNA TGTGCCAGCCGACTAGCGGGGGGGACTGAGCAGTTCTTC. Full variable domain (outside the CDR3, taken from reference TRBV11-2 and TRBJ2-1): EAGVAQSPRYKIIEKRQSVAFWCNPISGHATLYWYQQILGQGPKLLIQFQNNGVVDDSQLPKDRFSAERLKGVDSTLKIQPAKLEDSAVYLCASRLAGGTEQFFGPGTRLTVL.

This clonotype appeared a single time. The chain employs TRBV12-3 or TRBV12-4 and TRBJ2-5; D is perhaps TRBD1 (6 bases). The CDR3 is made up of 14 amino acids. The V end lost 5 bases, the J end lost 5 bases, and 15 bases lay between the germline ends. The CDR3 DNA follows: TGTGCCAGCAGTCTGCACAGGGTCCGTGAGACCCAGTACTTC. It codes for CASSLHRVRETQYF.

This rearrangement joins TRBV28 to TRBJ2-3; 10 positions agree with TRBD2. CDR3 size: 16 residues. Trimming at V came to 5 bases and at J to 0 bases, leaving 5 bases not matched to a gene. Germline CDR1 is MDHEN and CDR2 is SYDVKM. CDR3 bases: TGTGCCAGCAGTCCGCCGGGACTAGCGAGCACAGATACGCAGTATTTT. Amino acid sequence: CASSPPGLASTDTQYF.

In this sample, this clonotype turned up a few times. The genes are TRBV12-3 or TRBV12-4 and TRBJ1-2; D is undetermined. The ends were cut back, 5 bases at V and 4 bases at J, with 5 bases in the middle. The CDR3 runs 11 residues. CDR3 nucleotides: TGTGCCAGCAGTCTCCTCTATGGCTACACCTTC. It translates to CASSLLYGYTF.

This clonotype was counted a single time. V and J are TRBV20-1 and TRBJ2-7, with TRBD2 identical over 7 bases. V shed 5 bases, J shed 0 bases, and the junction held 10 bases outside the gene matches. The CDR3 runs 15 residues. Germline values: CDR1 DFQATT, CDR2 SNEGSKA (reference sequence). CDR3 coding DNA: TGCAGTGCTTCGGAACCGGGAGGTAGCTCCTACGAGCAGTACTTC. Its protein product is CSASEPGGSSYEQYF.

This rearrangement joins TRBV27 to TRBJ2-7, with 10 bases matching TRBD2. V dropped 8 bases and J dropped 5; count of bases not matched to a gene: 12. Germline V lookup: CDR1 MNHEY, CDR2 SMNVEV (reference sequence). CDR3 length equals 15 residues. The CDR3: CASAGRLAGVNEQYF. In nucleotides, the CDR3 is TGTGCCAGCGCCGGCCGGCTAGCGGGAGTCAACGAGCAGTACTTC.

V gene TRBV7-3 combines with J gene TRBJ1-2; the D is unclear. Germline V gene data show CDR1 as SGHTA and CDR2 as FQGTGA. CDR3 length: 14 residues. V was shortened by 2 bases and J by 5 bases, with 12 bases between the two germline ends. The DNA of the CDR3 is TGTGCCAGCAGCTTAGTCCACAGTTCTTATGGCTACACCTTC. Amino acids: CASSLVHSSYGYTF.

The chain combines TRBV6-5 with TRBJ2-2; 7 nucleotides match TRBD2. Per germline, CDR1 MNHEY and CDR2 SVGAGI. The CDR3 is 13 residues long. Germline trimming cut 6 bases from V and 7 bases from J; bases unmatched to any gene: 5. The CDR3 loop is CASRPGGGGELFF. The CDR3 coding sequence is TGTGCCAGCAGGCCGGGGGGTGGCGGGGAGCTGTTTTTT.

The chain joins TRBV3-1 to TRBJ2-5, with a possible D match to TRBD2 (6 bases). V was pared by 4 bases and J by 1 base, with 13 bases between. The CDR3 length is 15 residues. Germline values: CDR1 LGHDT, CDR2 YNNKEL (reference sequence). The CDR3: CASSPALGGQETQYF. For the CDR3, the DNA is TGTGCCAGCAGCCCCGCCCTGGGGGGCCAAGAGACCCAGTACTTC.

The chain combines TRBV2 with TRBJ2-7; no firm D call. The CDR3 is made up of 14 amino acids. V was shortened by 0 bases and J by 1 base, with 7 bases between the two germline ends. From germline, CDR1 is SNHLY and CDR2 FYNNEI. The CDR3 DNA sequence: TGTGCCAGCAGTGAAGCGGAGCAGTCCTACGAGCAGTACTTC. This sequence encodes CASSEAEQSYEQYF.

V usage is TRBV29-1 and J usage is TRBJ2-5; possibly TRBD2 for D (5 bases). Trimming took 3 bases from V and 1 from J, leaving 9 bases between them. This CDR3 region has 13 residues. Germline CDR1 reads SQVTM; CDR2 reads ANQGSEA. This CDR3 is CSVDSGLQETQYF. In DNA, the CDR3 is TGCAGCGTTGATTCAGGACTCCAAGAGACCCAGTACTTC.